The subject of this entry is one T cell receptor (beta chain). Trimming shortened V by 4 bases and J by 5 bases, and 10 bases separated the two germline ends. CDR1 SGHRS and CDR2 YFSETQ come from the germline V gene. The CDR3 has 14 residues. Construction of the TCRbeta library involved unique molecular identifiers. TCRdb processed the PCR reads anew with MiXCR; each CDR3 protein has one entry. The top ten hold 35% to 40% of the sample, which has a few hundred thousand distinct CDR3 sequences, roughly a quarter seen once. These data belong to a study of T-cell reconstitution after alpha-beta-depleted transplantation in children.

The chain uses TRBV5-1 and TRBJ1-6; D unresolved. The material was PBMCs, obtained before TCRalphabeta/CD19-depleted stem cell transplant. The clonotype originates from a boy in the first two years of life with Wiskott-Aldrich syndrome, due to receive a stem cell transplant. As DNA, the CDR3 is TGCGCCAGCAGCCCAGGACGTGATAATTCACCCCTCCACTTT. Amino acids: CASSPGRDNSPLHF.